Listed below are T cell receptor beta chains from one sample, sequenced in a study of blood T cell repertoires in COVID-19. Clones were sequenced by immunoSEQ multiplex PCR, and TCRdb holds only the in-frame ones, with some missing. This table has 260,000 or so clones, 85% to 90% appearing once. The sequenced sample consisted of PBMCs or T cells enriched from blood (not recorded which). Receptors were obtained from a man aged 18-30 years who had recovered from COVID-19. CDR3s include the opening cysteine and the closing phenylalanine or tryptophan. A D gene is named only where the DNA matches it firmly. Rows may omit the clone size; those that give it use once, few, many or a size class.

d_gene,abundance,v_gene,j_gene,CDR3aa,CDR3nt
TRBD2,-,TRBV7-7,TRBJ2-5,CASSLVVAGTQYF,TGTGCTAGCAGCTTAGTAGTAGCGGGCACCCAGTACTTC
TRBD1,-,TRBV6-5,TRBJ1-1,CASSSYRGTEAFF,TGTGCCAGCAGTTCATACAGGGGCACTGAAGCTTTCTTT
TRBD1,-,TRBV18,TRBJ1-6,CASSPFLPGQGDSPLHF,TGTGCCAGCTCACCCTTCTTGCCGGGACAGGGAGATTCACCCCTCCACTTT
TRBD1,-,TRBV10-2,TRBJ1-5,CASRGSGTGDQPQHF,TGCGCCAGCAGAGGGAGCGGGACAGGGGACCAGCCCCAGCATTTT
-,-,TRBV18,TRBJ2-5,CASSPGTQETQYF,TGTGCCAGCTCACCGGGGACACAAGAGACCCAGTACTTC
-,-,TRBV5-1,TRBJ2-1,CASRTDISYNEQFF,TGCGCCAGCAGAACCGACATCTCCTACAATGAGCAGTTCTTC
TRBD2,-,TRBV15,TRBJ2-7,CATSRELADYEQYF,TGTGCCACCAGCAGAGAACTAGCGGACTACGAGCAGTACTTC
TRBD1,once,TRBV6-4,TRBJ1-2,CASSDSIDRGLKGYTF,TGTGCCAGCAGTGACTCGATAGACAGGGGGTTGAAAGGCTACACCTTC
-,few,TRBV5-8,TRBJ1-5,CASSLGVEVRSNQPQHF,TGTGCCAGCAGCTTGGGGGTTGAGGTGAGGAGCAATCAGCCCCAGCATTTT
-,-,TRBV4-1,TRBJ2-6,CASSQDPLPLSGANVLTF,TGCGCCAGCAGCCAAGATCCCCTACCTCTCTCTGGGGCCAACGTCCTGACTTTC
TRBD2,-,TRBV18,TRBJ2-2,CASHTSGTIVLNTGELFF,TGTGCCAGCCACACCAGTGGGACTATCGTTTTAAACACCGGGGAGCTGTTTTTT
TRBD1,-,TRBV7-2,TRBJ1-1,CASSLVAGGNTEAFF,TGTGCCAGCAGCTTAGTAGCAGGGGGGAACACTGAAGCTTTCTTT
TRBD2,-,TRBV27,TRBJ2-7,CASWTSGSYEQYF,TGTGCCAGCTGGACTAGCGGGAGCTACGAGCAGTACTTC
-,-,TRBV30,TRBJ2-2,CAWQGGGNTGELFF,TGTGCCTGGCAGGGAGGCGGGAACACCGGGGAGCTGTTTTTT
-,-,TRBV5-1,TRBJ1-1,CASSPRRMNTEAFF,TGCGCCAGCAGCCCAAGGAGGATGAACACTGAAGCTTTCTTT
-,-,TRBV5-6,TRBJ2-4,CASSFGPSEGNIQYF,TGTGCCAGCAGCTTTGGGCCTAGCGAAGGAAACATTCAGTACTTC
TRBD2,-,TRBV2,TRBJ2-3,CASSGGAGGRRTDTQYF,TGTGCCAGCAGTGGGGGAGCGGGGGGGAGACGCACAGATACGCAGTATTTT
TRBD2,-,TRBV7-9,TRBJ2-3,CASSSGGPGDTQYF,TGTGCCAGCAGCTCGGGGGGGCCGGGAGATACGCAGTATTTT
-,-,TRBV27,TRBJ2-4,CASSPRIQDRAKNIQYF,TGTGCCAGCAGTCCCCGTATACAGGATAGGGCCAAAAACATTCAGTACTTC
-,once,TRBV12-2,TRBJ2-7,CASRLASNWGGSYEQYF,TGTGCAAGTCGCTTAGCATCTAATTGGGGAGGCTCCTACGAGCAGTACTTC
TRBD2,-,TRBV10-3,TRBJ2-1,CAIRPSGGSYNEQFF,TGTGCCATCAGACCCAGCGGGGGGAGTTACAATGAGCAGTTCTTC
TRBD1,once,TRBV28,TRBJ2-7,CASSSGTGQYEQYF,TGTGCCAGCAGTTCCGGGACAGGGCAATACGAGCAGTACTTC
TRBD2,-,TRBV15,TRBJ2-1,CATSSPGLAGANEQFF,TGTGCCACCAGCAGCCCCGGACTAGCGGGGGCCAATGAGCAGTTCTTC
-,-,TRBV20-1,TRBJ2-7,CSARGQAEQYF,TGCAGTGCTAGAGGACAGGCGGAGCAGTACTTC
-,-,TRBV4-1,TRBJ1-1,CASSQDVATEAFF,TGCGCCAGCAGCCAAGATGTGGCAACCGAAGCTTTCTTT
TRBD1,-,TRBV5-4,TRBJ1-6,CASSQGTGDSPLHF,TGTGCCAGCAGCCAAGGGACAGGAGATTCACCCCTCCACTTT
TRBD2,-,TRBV20-1,TRBJ2-3,CSASRLAGDSTDTQYF,TGCAGTGCTAGTCGACTAGCGGGGGACAGCACAGATACGCAGTATTTT
TRBD1,many,TRBV27,TRBJ2-3,CASSFQDRGTDTQYF,TGTGCCAGCAGTTTTCAGGACAGGGGCACAGATACGCAGTATTTT
-,-,TRBV10-3,TRBJ1-5,CAISPDGGPEPQHF,TGTGCCATCAGTCCAGACGGAGGACCGGAGCCCCAGCATTTT
TRBD1,-,TRBV28,TRBJ1-2,CASSLETGTGVRGYTF,TGTGCCAGCAGTTTAGAGACCGGGACAGGGGTGCGCGGCTACACCTTC